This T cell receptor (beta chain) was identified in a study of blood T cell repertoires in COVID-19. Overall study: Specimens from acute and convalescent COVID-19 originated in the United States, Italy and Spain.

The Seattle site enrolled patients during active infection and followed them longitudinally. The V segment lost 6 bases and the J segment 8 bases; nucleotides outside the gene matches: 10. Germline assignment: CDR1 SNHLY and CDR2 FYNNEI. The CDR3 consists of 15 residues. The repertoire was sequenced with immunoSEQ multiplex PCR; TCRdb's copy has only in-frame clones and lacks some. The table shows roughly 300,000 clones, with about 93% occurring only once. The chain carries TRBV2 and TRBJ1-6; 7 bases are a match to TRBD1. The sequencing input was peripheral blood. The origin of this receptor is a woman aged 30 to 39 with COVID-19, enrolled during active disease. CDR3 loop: CASRVRQGTDSPLHF. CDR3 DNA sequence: TGTGCCAGCAGAGTAAGACAGGGTACGGATTCACCCCTCCACTTT.